The T cell receptor (beta chain) described here comes from a study of CD8+CD57+ T cells in acquired aplastic anemia. About the study: Across the sorted CD4+ and CD8+ cells, DNA amounts averaged approximately 3.1 ug.

In germline, CDR1 is LNHDA, CDR2 SQIVND (reference sequence). Trimming shortened V by 4 bases and J by 6 bases, and 12 bases separated the two germline ends. CDR3 size: 13 residues. Profiles of TCR beta VDJ and CDR3 were generated from a genomic DNA template. TCRdb reprocessed the reads with MiXCR, giving one entry per CDR3 protein. The repertoire holds around 430,000 distinct CDR3 sequences, with around a third as singletons. CD8+CD57+ cell expansion had been shown by flow cytometry in patients chosen for sequencing. By the time of blood sampling, patients had still received no therapy. This clonotype was detected many times.

The sequencing sample was made of sorted CD4+, CD8+, or CD8+CD57+ T cells (not recorded which) from PBMCs. The J gene is TRBJ1-1, the V gene TRBV19, with D hard to call. This TCR came from a human donor with aplastic anemia. CDR3 loop: CASSTRDKAEAFF. The CDR3 region has the DNA TGTGCCAGTAGTACGAGGGATAAGGCTGAAGCTTTCTTT.